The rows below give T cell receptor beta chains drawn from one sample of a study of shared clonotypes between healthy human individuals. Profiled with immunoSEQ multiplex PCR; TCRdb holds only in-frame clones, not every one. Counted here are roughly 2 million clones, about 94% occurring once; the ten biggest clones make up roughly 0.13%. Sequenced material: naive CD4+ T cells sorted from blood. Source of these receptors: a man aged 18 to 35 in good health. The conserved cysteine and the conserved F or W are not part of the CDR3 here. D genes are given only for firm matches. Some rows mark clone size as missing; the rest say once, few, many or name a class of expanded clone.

cdr3_aa: ASSGQGMNTEAF
clone_size: -
cdr3_length: 12
d_call: TRBD1
v_call: TRBV18

cdr3_aa: ASSPPQGTEAF
clone_size: -
cdr3_length: 11
d_call: -
v_call: TRBV28

cdr3_aa: ASSLNPFSPNEKLF
clone_size: -
cdr3_length: 14
d_call: -
v_call: TRBV5-1

cdr3_aa: ASSPRPGRGTDTQY
clone_size: -
cdr3_length: 14
d_call: -
v_call: TRBV9

cdr3_aa: ASTADISKNIQY
clone_size: -
cdr3_length: 12
d_call: -
v_call: TRBV7-2

cdr3_aa: ASSQLYRDEAF
clone_size: -
cdr3_length: 11
d_call: -
v_call: TRBV5-1

cdr3_aa: ASSEAYPGTGIQPQH
clone_size: -
cdr3_length: 15
d_call: TRBD1
v_call: TRBV6-1

cdr3_aa: ASSMLTGNTEAF
clone_size: -
cdr3_length: 12
d_call: -
v_call: TRBV19

cdr3_aa: ASSYSRERPDTQY
clone_size: -
cdr3_length: 13
d_call: TRBD2
v_call: TRBV6-5

cdr3_aa: ASSGTGGYEQY
clone_size: -
cdr3_length: 11
d_call: -
v_call: TRBV6-1

cdr3_aa: ASRKGLASTGELF
clone_size: once
cdr3_length: 13
d_call: TRBD2
v_call: TRBV6-5

cdr3_aa: ASSSGGTGYDTQY
clone_size: -
cdr3_length: 13
d_call: TRBD2
v_call: TRBV28

cdr3_aa: AISEFRQGDGYT
clone_size: -
cdr3_length: 12
d_call: TRBD1
v_call: TRBV10-3

cdr3_aa: ASNNGRKNTGELF
clone_size: -
cdr3_length: 13
d_call: -
v_call: TRBV6-5